These T cell receptor beta chains were read from a single sample in a study of tumor-infiltrating lymphocytes in localized non-small cell lung cancer. Assay: immunoSEQ multiplex PCR; the TCRdb copy retains only in-frame clones and omits some. Here the sample spans around 23,000 clones, approximately 70% being singletons. Sequencing was performed on lung tumor tissue. The receptors come from a human donor with non-small cell lung cancer. Each CDR3 is given with its conserved first and last residue. A D gene is named only where the DNA matches it firmly. Not every row has a clone size; where given, it reads once, few, many or a size class.

V	J	D	size	CDR3	DNA
TRBV5-6	TRBJ2-3	NA	NA	CASSRTGNTQYF	TGTGCCAGCAGCCGCACAGGGAATACGCAGTATTTT
TRBV27	TRBJ1-4	NA	NA	CASSLAGAGAHEKLFF	TGTGCCAGCAGTTTAGCTGGGGCGGGGGCGCATGAAAAACTGTTTTTT
TRBV4-3	TRBJ2-4	TRBD1	NA	CASSLDRGENIQYF	TGCGCCAGTTCGCTTGACAGGGGGGAAAACATTCAGTACTTC
TRBV7-8	TRBJ2-7	NA	NA	CASSLASRTSYEQYF	TGTGCCAGCAGCTTAGCGAGCAGGACCTCCTACGAGCAGTACTTC
TRBV4-1	TRBJ1-6	NA	NA	CASSHGSLAYNSPLHF	TGCGCCAGCAGCCACGGGAGTTTGGCCTATAATTCACCCCTCCACTTT
TRBV7-8	TRBJ1-5	TRBD1	NA	CASSSEDRVGQPQHF	TGTGCCAGCAGCTCCGAGGACAGGGTCGGCCAGCCCCAGCATTTT
TRBV7-2	TRBJ1-1	NA	NA	CASSRPEAFF	TGTGCCAGCAGCCGCCCAGAAGCTTTCTTT
TRBV7-2	TRBJ1-1	NA	NA	CASSPSRAGGTEAFF	TGTGCCAGCAGCCCCTCTCGGGCGGGCGGGACTGAAGCTTTCTTT
TRBV7-3	TRBJ2-5	NA	once	CASSLGVGGGQETQYF	TGTGCCAGCAGCCTCGGGGTCGGGGGTGGCCAAGAGACCCAGTACTTC
TRBV10-3	TRBJ1-5	TRBD1	medium-sized	CAISSGTGDQPQHF	TGTGCCATCAGTTCCGGGACAGGAGATCAGCCCCAGCATTTT
TRBV5-4	TRBJ2-5	NA	few	CASSFSTSRGETQYF	TGTGCCAGCAGCTTCTCTACCAGCCGTGGGGAGACCCAGTACTTC
TRBV30	TRBJ1-5	NA	medium-sized	CAWSDRGAVSNQPQHF	TGTGCCTGGAGTGATCGGGGGGCGGTAAGCAATCAGCCCCAGCATTTT
TRBV6-5	TRBJ2-1	NA	once	CASSLDGLGGNEQFF	TGTGCCAGCAGCCTGGATGGACTAGGGGGGAATGAGCAGTTCTTC